Presented here are 5 T cell receptor beta chains from one specimen sequenced in a study of blood T cell repertoires in COVID-19. TCRdb keeps only in-frame clones here, not all; method: immunoSEQ multiplex PCR. The sample shows over 90,000 clones, just over 90% of them seen only once. Sequencing used peripheral blood. Source of these receptors: a man between 45 and 60 years old with acute or convalescent COVID-19.

The CDR3: CASSLDRYQETQYF. The CDR3 DNA sequence: TGCGCCAGCAGCTTGGACAGGTACCAAGAGACCCAGTACTTC. The gene calls are TRBV5-1 and TRBJ2-5; a weak D match, TRBD1 (5 bases). Trimming took off 0 bases at V and 0 bases at J, with 6 bases between the two ends. The CDR3 totals 14 residues. Per germline, CDR1 SGHRS and CDR2 YFSETQ.

V usage is TRBV5-1 and J usage is TRBJ1-4, with 8 positions matching TRBD1. The germline V gene encodes CDR1 SGHRS and CDR2 YFSETQ. J was trimmed by 0 bases and V by 4 bases; bases with no gene match: 2. This CDR3 has 15 amino acids. The CDR3 DNA follows: TGCGCCAGCAGCCCGGACAGGGCAACTAATGAAAAACTGTTTTTT. This encodes CASSPDRATNEKLFF. Combining the CDR3 with reference TRBV5-1 and TRBJ1-4 gives the whole variable domain KAGVTQTPRYLIKTRGQQVTLSCSPISGHRSVSWYQQTPGQGLQFLFEYFSETQRNKGNFPGRFSGRQFSNSRSEMNVSTLELGDSALYLCASSPDRATNEKLFFGSGTQLSVL.

The chain joins TRBV5-1 to TRBJ1-6, with a tentative D call TRBD1 (5 bases). CDR3 size: 14 residues. Germline V CDR1 and CDR2: SGHRS, YFSETQ. Trimming shortened V by 5 bases and J by 3 bases, and 9 bases separated the two germline ends. The chain's CDR3 is CASRPQGYNSPLHF. In nucleotides, the CDR3 is TGCGCCAGCAGACCCCAGGGCTATAATTCACCCCTCCACTTT. Using reference TRBV5-1 and TRBJ1-6 for the parts outside the CDR3, the full variable domain is KAGVTQTPRYLIKTRGQQVTLSCSPISGHRSVSWYQQTPGQGLQFLFEYFSETQRNKGNFPGRFSGRQFSNSRSEMNVSTLELGDSALYLCASRPQGYNSPLHFGNGTRLTVT.

The rearrangement joins TRBV20-1 to TRBJ2-2; D may be TRBD1 (6 bases). This CDR3 region has 14 residues. From germline, CDR1 is DFQATT and CDR2 SNEGSKA (reference sequence). V shed 3 bases and J shed 0 bases, with 8 bases lying between them. This CDR3 is CSASNRANTGELFF. CDR3 nucleotide sequence: TGCAGTGCTAGTAACAGGGCGAACACCGGGGAGCTGTTTTTT.

The chain links TRBV11-2 to TRBJ1-1; 7 positions match TRBD1. CDR3 length equals 15 residues. Germline assignment: CDR1 SGHAT and CDR2 FQNNGV. With V trimmed by 4 bases and J by 8 bases, 13 bases remained unmatched. The DNA for the CDR3 is TGTGCCAGCAGCTCGTACAGGGGCGGGTGGCCGGAAGCTTTCTTT. Translation: CASSSYRGGWPEAFF.